Below, 19 T cell receptor beta chains from the same sample are listed, as sequenced in a study of Ad26.COV2.S vaccination and SARS-CoV-2 variants. The treatment here: about 20 received Ad26.COV2.S at low or high dose, single or two shots; about 5 received placebo; per-sample allocation not given. Material that was analyzed had been drawn on day 63 after the first vaccine or placebo injection. Measured with immunoSEQ multiplex PCR; TCRdb has only the in-frame clones, and not every one. The data contain around 450,000 clones, over 75% of them singletons. Here the sequenced sample was peripheral blood, taken in a trial of Ad26.COV2.S vaccine versus placebo. Source of these receptors: a person aged 18 to 59 who received the Ad26.COV2.S COVID-19 vaccine or a placebo.

The genes are TRBV7-2 and TRBJ2-1, with TRBD2 identical over 13 bases. The V segment lost 4 bases and the J segment 6 bases; nucleotides outside the gene matches: 6. This CDR3 spans 16 amino acids. CDR1 is SGHTA and CDR2 is FQGNSA in the germline V gene. CDR3 amino acids: CASSSFGLAGANEQFF. CDR3 DNA: TGTGCCAGCAGCTCCTTCGGACTAGCGGGAGCCAATGAGCAGTTCTTC.

The chain is built from TRBV10-2 and TRBJ2-3; the D is unclear. V lost 6 bases, J lost 2 bases, and 9 bases lay in between. This CDR3 is 13 amino acids long. Germline CDR1 reads WSHSY; CDR2 reads SAAADI. This chain's CDR3 is CASSDGNTDTQYF. The DNA for the CDR3 is TGCGCCAGCAGCGATGGGAACACAGATACGCAGTATTTT.

As for this clone: Other DNA sequences in the same sample also yield this CDR3. V usage is TRBV5-1 and J usage is TRBJ2-1; 11 bases agree with TRBD2. Germline values: CDR1 SGHRS, CDR2 YFSETQ. The CDR3 totals 15 residues. V trimming: 4 bases; J trimming: 4 bases; junction bases outside the gene matches: 4. For the CDR3, the DNA is TGCGCCAGCAGCCTAGCGGGAGGTACTTACAATGAGCAGTTCTTC. This encodes CASSLAGGTYNEQFF.

The CDR3 loop reads CASSYPRTATNEKLFF. In nucleotides, the CDR3 is TGTGCCAGCAGTTACCCGAGGACGGCAACTAATGAAAAACTGTTTTTT. The chain carries TRBV6-6 and TRBJ1-4; no reliable D call. CDR3 length: 16 residues. With 2 bases removed from V and 0 bases from J, the gap between germline ends came to 10 bases. CDR1 and CDR2 (germline): MNHNY, SVGAGI (reference sequence).

Note on this clone: Different DNA sequences within this sample yield the same CDR3. The chain joins TRBV19 to TRBJ2-1; D ambiguous. Trimming shortened V by 3 bases and J by 6 bases, and 6 bases separated the two germline ends. The CDR3 totals 12 residues. Germline-derived CDR1 and CDR2 are LNHDA and SQIVND (reference sequence). This CDR3 is CASSIRSNEQFF. The CDR3, as DNA: TGTGCCAGTAGTATTCGCAGCAATGAGCAGTTCTTC.

The chain uses TRBV30 and TRBJ1-1, with D possibly TRBD1 on 6 matching bases. This CDR3 spans 13 amino acids. Trimming took 3 bases from V and 4 from J, leaving 12 bases between them. Germline loops: CDR1 GTSNPN, CDR2 SVGIG (reference sequence). The CDR3 DNA reads as TGTGCCTGGAGGGGGAGGGGGGTCACTGAAGCTTTCTTT. Amino acid sequence: CAWRGRGVTEAFF.

A remark on this clone: Other DNA sequences in this sample translate to the same CDR3. The rearrangement uses TRBV6-5 and TRBJ1-2; TRBD1 is a possible D gene (6 bases). V lost 9 bases and J 2 bases, leaving 10 bases between the germline ends. Germline loops: CDR1 MNHEY, CDR2 SVGAGI. This CDR3 has 12 amino acids. CDR3 nucleotides: TGTGCCAGTCGCAGGGGAAACTATGGCTACACCTTC. Its protein is CASRRGNYGYTF.

J is TRBJ2-3 and V is TRBV5-1, with 8 positions matching TRBD2. This CDR3 comprises 16 residues. V shed 4 bases, J shed 2 bases, and the junction held 9 bases outside the gene matches. Germline V gene lookup returns CDR1 SGHRS and CDR2 YFSETQ. CDR3 amino acids: CASSRTLLAVTDTQYF. In nucleotides, the CDR3 is TGCGCCAGCAGCCGTACCCTACTAGCGGTCACAGATACGCAGTATTTT.

V gene TRBV4-2 combines with J gene TRBJ1-3; D perhaps matches TRBD1 (5 bases). In germline, CDR1 is LGHNA, CDR2 YNFKEQ. The CDR3 contains 15 residues. Trimming shortened V by 0 bases and J by 4 bases, and 10 bases separated the two germline ends. CDR3 nucleotides: TGTGCCAGCAGCCAAGATTCAGGGCCAGGAAACACCATATATTTT. Encoded protein: CASSQDSGPGNTIYF.

The chain combines TRBV5-1 with TRBJ1-4; 7 bases fit TRBD1. The CDR3 has 14 amino acids. Germline V gene lookup returns CDR1 SGHRS and CDR2 YFSETQ. V was pared by 4 bases and J by 7 bases, with 7 bases of the junction left unmatched. As DNA, the CDR3 is TGCGCCAGCAGCAAGGGGACAGTTACTGAAAAACTGTTTTTT. Amino acids: CASSKGTVTEKLFF.

A few counts support this clone. The rearrangement uses TRBV30 and TRBJ2-2, with D perhaps assigned TRBD1 or TRBD2 (5 bases each). Germline V gene sequence: CDR1 GTSNPN, CDR2 SVGIG (reference sequence). CDR3 length equals 13 residues. V was trimmed by 5 bases and J by 5 bases, leaving 12 bases between them. CDR3 in amino acids: CAWSGRLTGELFF. The CDR3 nucleotides are TGTGCCTGGTCGGGACGTCTGACCGGGGAGCTGTTTTTT.

In the case of this clone: The junction does not match germline at one end; this may be a read error. This chain links TRBV7-7 with TRBJ1-4; no clear D. The CDR3 totals 17 residues. Germline CDR1 SSHAT, CDR2 FNYEAQ (reference sequence). The CDR3 here is CASSLYTVPATNEKLFF. As DNA, the CDR3 is TGTGCTAGCAGCCTCTACACAGTCCCGGCAACTAATGAAAAACTGTTTTTT.

This sequence joins TRBV5-1 and TRBJ1-2, with D hard to call. This CDR3 spans 14 amino acids. Germline loops: CDR1 SGHRS, CDR2 YFSETQ. The V and J ends lost 4 bases and 2 bases respectively, with 12 bases between them. The CDR3: CASSLPQKNYGYTF. The CDR3 DNA is TGCGCCAGCAGCCTACCACAGAAAAACTATGGCTACACCTTC.

The CDR3 protein is CARSSEGHGNTIYF. In DNA form, the CDR3 reads TGTGCCAGAAGCAGTGAGGGGCATGGAAACACCATATATTTT. This chain joins TRBV5-3 and TRBJ1-3, with a possible D match to TRBD1 (5 bases). TRBV5-3 is identified as an open reading frame with a role that is uncertain. Trimming pared 4 bases from V and 3 bases from J, leaving 11 bases between. This CDR3 is built from 14 residues.

The rearrangement joins TRBV6-2 or TRBV6-3 to TRBJ2-3, with 10 bases lining up with TRBD2. The junction had 11 bases not matched to a gene; V was cut back by 5 bases and J by 3 bases. Germline lookup yields CDR1 MNHEY and CDR2 SVGEGT. The CDR3 length is 17 residues. CDR3 in DNA: TGTGCCAGCAGTAATCCCTTCGCTAGCGGGAGTACAGATACGCAGTATTTT. This codes for CASSNPFASGSTDTQYF.

The chain recombines TRBV15 with TRBJ1-5, with D maybe TRBD1 (6 bases). The CDR3 has 16 residues. Between the trimmed V and J ends, which lost 0 bases and 4 bases, there was a span of 13 bases. Germline CDR1 is LNHNV and CDR2 is YYDKDF (reference sequence). DNA for the CDR3: TGTGCCACCAGCAGAGAGGGCAGGGGATGGAATCAGCCCCAGCATTTT. This translates into CATSREGRGWNQPQHF.

The V and J genes are TRBV7-3 and TRBJ2-1, with a possible D match to TRBD1 (6 bases). V dropped 5 bases and J dropped 8 bases, with 10 bases sitting between them. Germline V gives CDR1 SGHTA, CDR2 FQGTGA. The CDR3 covers 12 residues. CDR3 in DNA: TGTGCCAGCAGCCCTAACAGGGATGAGCAGTTCTTC. This codes for CASSPNRDEQFF.

This chain connects TRBV6-5 to TRBJ2-1, with D tentatively TRBD1 or TRBD2 (7 bases each). The CDR3 consists of 13 residues. V gave up 2 bases and J gave up 12 bases, with 14 bases separating them. Germline V CDR1 and CDR2: MNHEY, SVGAGI. Here the CDR3 DNA reads TGTGCCAGCAGTTACACCGGGGGGACAGTGCAGTTCTTC. This gives the protein CASSYTGGTVQFF.

The chain combines TRBV28 with TRBJ2-7; D is perhaps TRBD1 (5 bases). Germline V gene data show CDR1 as MDHEN and CDR2 as SYDVKM. Trimming left V 2 bases short and J 1 base short, with 9 bases between. The CDR3 spans 14 residues. The CDR3 region has the DNA TGTGCCAGCAGTTTAAGGGGTCAATCCTACGAGCAGTACTTC. Amino acids: CASSLRGQSYEQYF.